A selection of T cell receptor beta chains follows, all from one sample in a study of PD-L1 blockade in urothelial cancer. Generated by immunoSEQ multiplex PCR, the TCRdb table keeps only in-frame clones and is missing some. This table holds 90,000 to 100,000 clones, around 90% found once. The source material was PBMCs, sampled around atezolizumab (anti-PD-L1) treatment. The receptors shown here come from a man in his sixties with urothelial cancer. Both conserved end residues are trimmed from each CDR3. Some rows mark clone size as missing; the rest say once, few, many or name a class of expanded clone.

j_gene | abundance | v_gene | CDR3aa
TRBJ1-2 | - | TRBV21-1 | ASILQAGDIYGYT
TRBJ2-2 | - | TRBV5-5 | ASSLGGSGYTGELF
TRBJ2-7 | - | TRBV5-6 | ASSPKTETYEQY
TRBJ2-7 | - | TRBV29-1 | SVEDQGQGAYEQY
TRBJ2-2 | - | TRBV6-1 | ASSSTGGDGELF
TRBJ1-1 | - | TRBV28 | ASRTPAPAVNTEAF
TRBJ1-2 | - | TRBV5-8 | ASNNWGEDGYT
TRBJ2-7 | - | TRBV5-5 | ASSSDFGAIEQY
TRBJ1-5 | - | TRBV5-1 | ASSAYRDQPQH
TRBJ2-1 | - | TRBV10-2 | ATKVAGGQYNEQF
TRBJ2-1 | - | TRBV11-3 | ASSLSGGGYNEQF
TRBJ2-7 | - | TRBV9 | ASSVSGRAANEQY
TRBJ2-7 | - | TRBV4-1 | ASSQGPPGTGDYEQY
TRBJ2-1 | - | TRBV7-2 | ASSSTADSYNEQF
TRBJ2-7 | - | TRBV30 | AWSPSGRLVDEQY
TRBJ1-2 | - | TRBV7-2 | ASSSTRLPGYT
TRBJ2-7 | - | TRBV9 | ASSVGLAGGYEQY
TRBJ2-5 | - | TRBV7-6 | ASSAPGTGQETQY
TRBJ1-2 | - | TRBV30 | AWSPGQGDYGYT
TRBJ2-3 | - | TRBV7-9 | ASSLGGSGSTDTQY
TRBJ1-1 | - | TRBV7-9 | ASSLVTTEAF
TRBJ2-5 | - | TRBV5-6 | ASSLAGTSGGFNVETQY
TRBJ2-1 | - | TRBV30 | ARRKGGGDYNEQF
TRBJ2-5 | once | TRBV5-5 | ASSLAQIQETQY
TRBJ2-7 | - | TRBV5-6 | ASSTVGGRGPSEQY
TRBJ2-1 | - | TRBV2 | ASSRTGVGGEQF
TRBJ1-2 | - | TRBV5-1 | ASSLGAKNYGYT
TRBJ2-7 | - | TRBV10-3 | AITGTGGYEQY